These 5 T cell receptor beta chains share one sample of origin, sequenced in a study of T cells in Graves' hyperthyroidism and ophthalmopathy. Amplified regions were TCR beta CDR3 sequences from RNA transcripts. A first-round RT-PCR of the TCR CDR3 used the HTBI primer set. TCRdb re-analysed the multiplex PCR reads in MiXCR, keeping a single row per CDR3 protein. The top ten hold 30% to 40% of the sample, which has hundreds of thousands of distinct CDR3 sequences, less than 25% seen once. What was sequenced was blood. Receptor source: a man aged 25 to 40 with Graves' ophthalmopathy.

This clonotype was picked up a small number of times. The chain is built from TRBV20-1 and TRBJ2-5, with D perhaps TRBD1 (8 bases). The CDR3 is 18 residues long. The ends were cut back, 0 bases at V and 0 bases at J, with 20 bases in the middle. Per the germline V gene, CDR1 is DFQATT and CDR2 is SNEGSKA (reference sequence). As DNA, the CDR3 is TGCAGTGCTAGAGATCTGGGAGGGCGGACAGGGTACCAAGAGACCCAGTACTTC. It translates to CSARDLGGRTGYQETQYF.

This chain uses TRBV7-9 with TRBJ1-5, with D tentatively TRBD1 (6 bases). V shed 5 bases and J shed 3 bases, with 11 bases lying between them. The CDR3 sequence is 14 residues long. In germline, CDR1 is SEHNR, CDR2 FQNEAQ (reference sequence). The CDR3 DNA is TGTGCCAGCAGCCCAGGGGATCCCAATCAGCCCCAGCATTTT. As protein: CASSPGDPNQPQHF.

This clonotype occurred a few times. The gene calls are TRBV3-1 and TRBJ2-7; 9 bases fit TRBD2. The CDR3 loop spans 16 amino acids. Germline-derived CDR1 and CDR2 are LGHDT and YNNKEL (reference sequence). With V trimmed by 3 bases and J by 6 bases, 12 bases remained unmatched. The CDR3 DNA follows: TGTGCCAGCAGCCACCACGGGGATAGCGGGAGTTCCGAGCAGTACTTC. Its protein product is CASSHHGDSGSSEQYF.

CDR3 sequence reads: CASSQDLSRGYEQYF. CDR3 nucleotide sequence: TGTGCCAGCAGCCAAGATCTGTCAAGGGGGTACGAGCAGTACTTC. V is TRBV14 and J is TRBJ2-7; perhaps TRBD1 as D (6 bases). Germline-derived CDR1 and CDR2 are SGHDN and FVKESK. This CDR3 has 15 residues. V was pared by 0 bases and J by 4 bases, with 13 bases between. Complete variable domain (other parts from reference TRBV14 and TRBJ2-7): EAGVTQFPSHSVIEKGQTVTLRCDPISGHDNLYWYRRVMGKEIKFLLHFVKESKQDESGMPNNRFLAERTGGTYSTLKVQPAELEDSGVYFCASSQDLSRGYEQYFGPGTRLTVT.

This sequence joins TRBV2 and TRBJ2-7; 12 bases are a match to TRBD2. The CDR3 runs to 14 residues. Germline V gene data show CDR1 as SNHLY and CDR2 as FYNNEI. Germline trimming cut 6 bases from V and 7 bases from J; bases unmatched to any gene: 7. This CDR3 is CASRFGTSGWEQYF. The DNA of the CDR3 is TGTGCCAGCAGGTTCGGGACTAGCGGGTGGGAGCAGTACTTC.